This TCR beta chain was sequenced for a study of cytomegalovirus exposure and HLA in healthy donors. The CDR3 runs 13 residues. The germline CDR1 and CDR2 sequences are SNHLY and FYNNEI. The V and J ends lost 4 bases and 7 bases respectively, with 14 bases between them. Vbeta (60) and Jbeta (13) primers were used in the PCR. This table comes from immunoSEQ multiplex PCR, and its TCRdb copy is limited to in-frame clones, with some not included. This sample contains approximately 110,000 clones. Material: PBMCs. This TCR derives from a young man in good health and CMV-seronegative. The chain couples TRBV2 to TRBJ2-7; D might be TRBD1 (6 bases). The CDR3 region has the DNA TGTGCCAGCAGTGTACCGACAGGAAGGGAGCAGTACTTC. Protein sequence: CASSVPTGREQYF.